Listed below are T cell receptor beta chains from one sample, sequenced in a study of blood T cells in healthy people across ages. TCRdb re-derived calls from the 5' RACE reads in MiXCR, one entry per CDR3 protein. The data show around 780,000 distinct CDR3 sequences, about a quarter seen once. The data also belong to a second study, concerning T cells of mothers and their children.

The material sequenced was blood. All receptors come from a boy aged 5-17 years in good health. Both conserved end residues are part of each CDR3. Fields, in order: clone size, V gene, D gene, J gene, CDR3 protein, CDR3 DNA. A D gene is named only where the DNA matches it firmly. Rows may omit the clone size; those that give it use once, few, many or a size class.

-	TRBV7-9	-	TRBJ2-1	CASSIISGSYNEQFF	TGTGCCAGCAGCATTATATCGGGCTCCTACAATGAGCAGTTCTTC
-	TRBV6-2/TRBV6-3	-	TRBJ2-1	CASSYSVGVWF	TGTGCCAGCAGTTACTCGGTCGGGGTATGGTTC
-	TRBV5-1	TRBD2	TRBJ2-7	CASAVGGSYEQYF	TGCGCCAGCGCGGTGGGGGGGTCCTACGAGCAGTACTTC
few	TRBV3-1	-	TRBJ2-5	CASSQDQLDRETQYF	TGTGCCAGCAGCCAAGATCAACTAGACAGGGAGACCCAGTACTTC
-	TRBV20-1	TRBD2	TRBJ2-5	CSARAPGLALSNYQETQYF	TGCAGTGCTAGAGCCCCTGGACTAGCCCTCTCTAACTACCAAGAGACCCAGTACTTC
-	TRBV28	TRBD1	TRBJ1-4	CASSFHAGQGEEKLFF	TGTGCCAGCAGTTTCCACGCAGGACAGGGAGAGGAAAAACTGTTTTTT
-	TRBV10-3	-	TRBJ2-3	CAISSPRGGSTDTQYF	TGTGCCATCAGTTCGCCACGGGGCGGAAGCACAGATACGCAGTATTTT
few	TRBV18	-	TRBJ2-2	CASSPPAGADGELFF	TGTGCCAGCTCACCTCCGGCGGGGGCTGACGGGGAGCTGTTTTTT
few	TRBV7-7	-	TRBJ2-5	CASSLTPNWETQYF	TGTGCCAGCAGCTTAACCCCTAACTGGGAGACCCAGTACTTC
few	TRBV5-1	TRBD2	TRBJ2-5	CASSSSGGDPQYF	TGCGCCAGCAGCTCCAGCGGGGGGGACCCCCAGTACTTC
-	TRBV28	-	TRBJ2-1	CASSPADTNNEQFF	TGTGCCAGCAGTCCGGCGGACACTAACAATGAGCAGTTCTTC
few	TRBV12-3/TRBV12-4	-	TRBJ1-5	CASSPVDSSNQPQHF	TGTGCCAGCAGCCCAGTGGACAGCTCCAATCAGCCCCAGCATTTT
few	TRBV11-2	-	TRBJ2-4	CASSVLTGGIQYF	TGTGCCAGCAGCGTTTTAACAGGAGGCATTCAGTACTTC
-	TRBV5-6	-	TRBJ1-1	CASSFKLDSGAGEAFF	TGTGCCAGCAGCTTTAAACTCGACTCAGGGGCCGGTGAAGCTTTCTTT
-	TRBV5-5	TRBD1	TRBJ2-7	CASSATGTGPGEQYF	TGTGCCAGCAGCGCGACCGGGACAGGGCCAGGAGAGCAGTACTTC
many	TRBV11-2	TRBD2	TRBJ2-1	CASSLVWASGGGPTREQFF	TGTGCCAGCAGCTTAGTCTGGGCGAGCGGGGGCGGACCCACCCGTGAGCAGTTCTTC
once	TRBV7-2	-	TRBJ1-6	CASSLAVGGNSPLHF	TGTGCCAGCAGCTTAGCGGTCGGGGGGAATTCACCCCTCCACTTT
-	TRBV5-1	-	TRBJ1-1	CASSLRDRNTEAFF	TGCGCCAGCAGCTTGCGGGATAGGAACACTGAAGCTTTCTTT
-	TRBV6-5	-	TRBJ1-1	CASSSSLGEAFF	TGTGCCAGCAGCTCCTCTTTAGGGGAAGCTTTCTTT
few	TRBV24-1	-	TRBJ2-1	CATSGSFRLYNEQFF	TGTGCCACCAGTGGAAGTTTCAGGCTCTACAATGAGCAGTTCTTC
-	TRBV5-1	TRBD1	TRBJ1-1	CASSSLGQAGSNTEAFF	TGCGCCAGCAGCTCCTTGGGACAGGCGGGATCGAACACTGAAGCTTTCTTT
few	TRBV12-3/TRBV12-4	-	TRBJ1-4	CASTTGILDQDTNEKLFF	TGTGCCAGCACCACAGGCATTTTAGACCAGGACACTAATGAAAAACTGTTTTTT
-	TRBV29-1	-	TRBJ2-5	CSVEDPGVQETQYF	TGCAGCGTTGAAGATCCGGGGGTTCAAGAGACCCAGTACTTC
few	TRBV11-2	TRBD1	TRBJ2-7	CASSPPGTGHYEQYF	TGTGCCAGCAGCCCGCCTGGGACAGGGCACTACGAGCAGTACTTC
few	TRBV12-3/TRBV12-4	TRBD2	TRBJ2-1	CGSKREGPEQFF	TGCGGGTCGAAGCGGGAGGGCCCTGAGCAGTTCTTC
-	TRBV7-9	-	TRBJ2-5	CASNLGGLEETQYF	TGTGCCAGCAACCTGGGGGGTCTAGAAGAGACCCAGTACTTC
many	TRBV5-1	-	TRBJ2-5	CASSAGTRGPRETQYF	TGCGCCAGCAGCGCAGGCACACGGGGGCCCCGGGAGACCCAGTACTTC
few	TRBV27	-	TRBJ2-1	CASSIEGRRVHNEQFF	TGTGCCAGCAGCATAGAGGGACGAAGGGTTCACAATGAGCAGTTCTTC
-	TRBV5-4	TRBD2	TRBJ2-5	CASSLTSGAWGETQYF	TGTGCCAGCAGCTTGACTAGCGGGGCGTGGGGAGAGACCCAGTACTTC
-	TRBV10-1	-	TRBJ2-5	CASSDGGAETQYF	TGCGCCAGCAGTGATGGGGGGGCAGAGACCCAGTACTTC
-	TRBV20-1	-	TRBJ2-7	CSARWGANYEQYF	TGCAGTGCTAGGTGGGGGGCTAACTACGAGCAGTACTTC
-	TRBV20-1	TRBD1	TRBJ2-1	CSAITGGRGNEQFF	TGCAGTGCTATCACAGGGGGCCGGGGCAATGAGCAGTTCTTC
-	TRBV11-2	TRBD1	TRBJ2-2	CASRPPGQENTGELFF	TGTGCCAGCAGGCCTCCGGGACAGGAGAACACCGGGGAGCTGTTTTTT
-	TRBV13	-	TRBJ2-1	CASSSRPLAPRANEQFF	TGTGCCAGCAGCTCCCGGCCCCTAGCGCCCCGGGCTAATGAGCAGTTCTTC
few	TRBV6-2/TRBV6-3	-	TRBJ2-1	CASKPKGSNNEQFF	TGTGCCAGCAAGCCCAAGGGTAGTAACAATGAGCAGTTCTTC
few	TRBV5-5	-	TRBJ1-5	CASSFLTDQPQHF	TGTGCCAGCAGCTTCCTGACGGATCAGCCCCAGCATTTT
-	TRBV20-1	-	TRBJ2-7	CSARDGVASPYEQYF	TGCAGTGCTAGAGATGGGGTAGCCTCCCCCTACGAGCAGTACTTC
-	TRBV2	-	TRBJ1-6	CASREDRYNSPLHF	TGTGCCAGCAGGGAGGACAGATATAATTCACCCCTCCACTTT
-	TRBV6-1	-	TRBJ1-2	CASSEVGGYTF	TGTGCCAGCAGTGAAGTGGGCGGCTACACCTTC
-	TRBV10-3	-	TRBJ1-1	CAIKRQETGTEAFF	TGTGCCATCAAGCGCCAGGAGACGGGCACTGAAGCTTTCTTT
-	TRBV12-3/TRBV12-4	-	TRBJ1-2	CASSLRLLGGYTF	TGTGCCAGCAGTTTAAGGCTATTGGGCGGCTACACCTTC
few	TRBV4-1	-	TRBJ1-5	CASSQVGRVKQPQHF	TGCGCCAGCAGCCAAGTTGGAAGGGTTAAGCAGCCCCAGCATTTT
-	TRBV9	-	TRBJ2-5	CASSVVGGARETQYF	TGTGCCAGCAGCGTAGTGGGTGGGGCACGGGAGACCCAGTACTTC
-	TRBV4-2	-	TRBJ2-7	CASSQETSSSRYEQYF	TGTGCCAGCAGCCAAGAGACTTCCTCAAGCAGATACGAGCAGTACTTC
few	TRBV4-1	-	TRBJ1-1	CASSQGLGRRMYTEAFF	TGCGCCAGCAGCCAAGGGTTGGGCAGAAGAATGTACACTGAAGCTTTCTTT
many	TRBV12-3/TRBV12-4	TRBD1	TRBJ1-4	CASRTGTVNEKLFF	TGTGCCAGCAGAACCGGGACAGTTAATGAAAAACTGTTTTTT
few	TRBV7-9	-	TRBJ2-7	CASSFGGRSSYEQYF	TGTGCCAGCAGCTTCGGGGGAAGGAGCTCCTACGAGCAGTACTTC
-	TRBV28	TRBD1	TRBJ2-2	CASSFPDRGREGNTGELFF	TGTGCCAGCAGTTTCCCGGACAGGGGGAGGGAGGGTAACACCGGGGAGCTGTTTTTT
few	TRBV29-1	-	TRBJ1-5	CSVRWQQDQPQHF	TGCAGCGTGCGTTGGCAGCAAGATCAGCCCCAGCATTTT
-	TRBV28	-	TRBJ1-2	CASSRRGYGYTF	TGTGCCAGCTCGCGAAGGGGCTATGGCTACACCTTC
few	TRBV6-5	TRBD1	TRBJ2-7	CASTLQGKQYF	TGTGCCAGCACCCTACAGGGGAAGCAGTACTTC
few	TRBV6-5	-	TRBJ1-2	CASSLGPGQMNYGYTF	TGTGCCAGCAGTTTAGGCCCCGGACAGATGAACTATGGCTACACCTTC
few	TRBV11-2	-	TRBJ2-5	CASSSVVWDGRQETQYF	TGTGCCAGCAGCTCAGTCGTCTGGGACGGACGACAAGAGACCCAGTACTTC
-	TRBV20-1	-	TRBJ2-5	CSAQGYKTQYF	TGCAGTGCCCAGGGATATAAGACCCAGTACTTC